Following are 14 T cell receptor beta chains from one sample sequenced in a study of early T cells in non-severe SARS-CoV-2 infection. Each CDR3 protein is one row after TCRdb ran MiXCR on the 5' RACE reads. The profile shows 55,000 to 75,000 distinct CDR3 sequences, about 8% of them singletons. The sequenced material came from whole blood. These receptors were collected from an adult who was a healthcare worker with PCR-confirmed SARS-CoV-2 infection or an uninfected control (not recorded which).

There are many counts of this clonotype. CDR3 DNA: TGTGCCAGCAGCGGGGCCCCATCCGAGACCCAGTACTTC. Encoded protein: CASSGAPSETQYF. This sequence joins TRBV5-4 and TRBJ2-5, with D maybe TRBD1 (5 bases). CDR1 is SGHNT and CDR2 is YYREEE in the germline V gene (reference sequence). V gave up 4 bases and J gave up 5 bases, with 12 bases separating them. The CDR3 is 13 amino acids.

This clonotype has at least ten counts. The gene calls are TRBV18 and TRBJ1-1; a weak D match, TRBD1 (6 bases). CDR3 length: 14 residues. Germline CDR1 and CDR2: KGHSH and LQKENI. V lost 5 bases to trimming and J lost 4 bases, with 14 bases between them. This CDR3 is CASSSNREATEAFF. CDR3 bases: TGTGCCAGCTCATCAAACAGGGAAGCCACTGAAGCTTTCTTT.

The table lists this clonotype with many counts. The V gene is TRBV29-1, the J gene TRBJ1-2; TRBD1 matches 9 bases. The CDR3 runs to 12 residues. Germline-derived CDR1 and CDR2 are SQVTM and ANQGSEA. V lost 4 bases, J lost 8 bases, and 5 bases stayed unmatched. CDR3: CSVAGQGSGYTF. CDR3 coding DNA: TGCAGCGTTGCCGGACAGGGGAGCGGCTACACCTTC.

Many counts were recorded for this clonotype. The chain is built from TRBV9 and TRBJ1-3, with a possible D match to TRBD1 (5 bases). Trimming pared 4 bases from V and 8 bases from J, leaving 19 bases between. The CDR3 covers 15 residues. Germline CDR1 reads SGDLS; CDR2 reads YYNGEE. The CDR3 here is CASSPGAGLVDTIYF. CDR3 sequence (DNA): TGTGCCAGCAGCCCCGGGGCAGGGCTCGTGGACACCATATATTTT. The variable domain in full, completed from reference TRBV9 and TRBJ1-3, reads DSGVTQTPKHLITATGQRVTLRCSPRSGDLSVYWYQQSLDQGLQFLIQYYNGEERAKGNILERFSAQQFPDLHSELNLSSLELGDSALYFCASSPGAGLVDTIYFGEGSWLTVV.

The chain combines TRBV7-9 with TRBJ2-1; 13 nucleotides align to TRBD2. The CDR3 extends over 16 amino acids. Trimming at V came to 3 bases and at J to 5 bases, leaving 4 bases not matched to a gene. CDR1 and CDR2 from the germline V gene are SEHNR and FQNEAQ (reference sequence). This CDR3 reads CASSFGLAGVDNEQFF. CDR3 DNA sequence: TGTGCCAGCAGCTTCGGACTAGCGGGAGTCGACAATGAGCAGTTCTTC.

The chain links TRBV11-2 to TRBJ2-1; 7 bases are shared with TRBD2. With 5 bases clipped from V and 12 bases from J, the junction kept 10 bases outside the gene matches. The CDR3 covers 13 residues. Per germline, CDR1 SGHAT and CDR2 FQNNGV. The DNA for the CDR3 is TGTGCCAGCAGCCCGACTGGGCGGGGGTGGCAGTTCTTC. This sequence encodes CASSPTGRGWQFF.

This clonotype was observed a handful of times. The gene calls are TRBV5-1 and TRBJ2-1; TRBD2 agrees at 9 bases. This CDR3 region has 14 residues. Germline CDR1 and CDR2: SGHRS and YFSETQ. J was trimmed by 6 bases and V by 0 bases; bases with no gene match: 1. The CDR3 loop is CASSLGGRANEQFF. DNA for the CDR3: TGCGCCAGCAGCTTGGGCGGGAGGGCCAATGAGCAGTTCTTC.

This clonotype was counted at least ten times. V and J are TRBV7-9 and TRBJ2-7; D ambiguous. V dropped 5 bases and J dropped 10 bases, with 12 bases sitting between them. The CDR3 contains 11 residues. Germline V gene sequence: CDR1 SEHNR, CDR2 FQNEAQ (reference sequence). The CDR3 loop reads CASSATLPQYF. The CDR3 bases are TGTGCCAGCAGCGCCACACTTCCCCAGTACTTC.

In this sample, this clonotype turned up many times. The genes are TRBV20-1 and TRBJ1-2; D gene ambiguous. Germline values: CDR1 DFQATT, CDR2 SNEGSKA (reference sequence). The V end lost 5 bases, the J end lost 0 bases, and 10 bases lay between the germline ends. The CDR3 is 13 residues long. The CDR3 sequence is CSAPDGANYGYTF. The CDR3 DNA follows: TGCAGTGCTCCCGACGGGGCTAACTATGGCTACACCTTC.

This clonotype was seen repeatedly, ten times or more. This sequence joins TRBV29-1 and TRBJ1-1; D may be TRBD1 (5 bases). Trimming left V 0 bases short and J 4 bases short, with 18 bases between. The germline V gene has CDR1 SQVTM and CDR2 ANQGSEA. This CDR3 has 16 residues. CDR3 in amino acids: CSVEDWEGQAATEAFF. The DNA of the CDR3 is TGCAGCGTTGAAGATTGGGAGGGGCAGGCTGCCACTGAAGCTTTCTTT.

The table lists this clonotype with a few counts. V usage is TRBV6-5 and J usage is TRBJ2-7, with no clear D. Per the germline V gene, CDR1 is MNHEY and CDR2 is SVGAGI. V was pared by 7 bases and J by 1 base, with 17 bases between. This CDR3 contains 15 residues. This chain's CDR3 is CASNPDGPLSYEQYF. The CDR3 nucleotides are TGTGCCAGCAACCCGGACGGACCCCTATCCTACGAGCAGTACTTC.

The rearrangement uses TRBV7-9 and TRBJ2-1, with 7 bases lining up with TRBD1. J lost 6 bases, V lost 3 bases, and 2 bases had no gene match. The CDR3 runs to 13 residues. Germline V gives CDR1 SEHNR, CDR2 FQNEAQ (reference sequence). CDR3 residues: CASSLGTANEQFF. The CDR3 DNA reads TGTGCCAGCAGCTTGGGGACAGCCAATGAGCAGTTCTTC.

This clonotype was counted only a few times. This chain links TRBV7-2 with TRBJ2-7; D may be TRBD1 or TRBD2 (5 bases each). This CDR3 is built from 15 residues. Germline CDR1 and CDR2: SGHTA and FQGNSA. Trimming took 5 bases from V and 1 from J, leaving 15 bases between them. CDR3 sequence reads: CASSATPGASYEQYF. For the CDR3, the DNA is TGTGCCAGCAGCGCCACTCCCGGGGCGTCCTACGAGCAGTACTTC.

This clonotype has a count of ten or more. The chain employs TRBV7-2 and TRBJ2-2; 8 positions agree with TRBD1. CDR1 and CDR2 from the germline V gene are SGHTA and FQGNSA. V gave up 6 bases and J gave up 1 base; unmatched junction bases: 4. The length of the CDR3 is 15 residues. CDR3 DNA sequence: TGTGCCAGCAGAACCGGACAGGGGAACACCGGGGAGCTGTTTTTT. It is translated as CASRTGQGNTGELFF.